Listed below are T cell receptor beta chains from one sample, sequenced in a study of blood T cell repertoires in COVID-19. The table came from immunoSEQ multiplex PCR; TCRdb's copy has only in-frame clones and leaves some out. Among some 100,000 clones, 75% to 85% were seen once, and the ten largest hold about 10%. Sequenced: peripheral blood. All receptors come from a human donor in a cohort sampled during active COVID-19. The conserved cysteine and the conserved F or W are not part of the CDR3 here.

TRBV7-6	TRBJ1-3	ASSLVAGTGNTIY
TRBV3-1/TRBV3-2	TRBJ2-2	ASSQAAGSGELF
TRBV4-3	TRBJ1-2	ASSQDLGGTLGGYGYT
TRBV7-6	TRBJ2-1	ASSARQGISSYNEQF
TRBV3-1/TRBV3-2	TRBJ2-7	ASSQVTYEQY
TRBV7-8	TRBJ2-7	ASSLPTGGIKNEQY
TRBV5-4	TRBJ2-2	ASSERGTSGRSGELF
TRBV6-5	TRBJ2-3	ASRPNSDTQY
TRBV7-2	TRBJ2-7	ASSPAGTGIYEQY
TRBV7-2	TRBJ1-1	ASSTQGALTEAF
TRBV24-1	TRBJ2-3	ATSPRGGTDTQY
TRBV28	TRBJ1-1	ASSLQNTEAF
TRBV7-9	TRBJ1-5	ASSGTGGGRNQPQH
TRBV28	TRBJ1-2	ASSPGGEPFGYT
TRBV7-6	TRBJ1-2	ASSQGTGDPGYT
TRBV6-2/TRBV6-3	TRBJ2-5	ASSYGQGAKTQY
TRBV18	TRBJ2-7	ASSPGTASYEQY
TRBV2	TRBJ1-1	ASRGSGRSRNTEAF
TRBV6-5	TRBJ1-2	ASSPDSYGYT
TRBV6-2/TRBV6-3	TRBJ1-2	ASSSPTPYYGYT
TRBV5-6	TRBJ2-7	ASSPGTGLEQY
TRBV27	TRBJ2-7	ASSLWRVVFYEQY
TRBV4-3	TRBJ1-5	ASSQELGGQPQH
TRBV20-1	TRBJ2-7	SASRNRDSYEQY
TRBV19	TRBJ1-3	ASISGIGQGSSGNTIY
TRBV11-2	TRBJ2-1	ASSSGSVDEQF
TRBV19	TRBJ1-2	ASSMGQGANYGYT
TRBV2	TRBJ1-1	ASSGNRDMNTEAF
TRBV7-6	TRBJ2-7	ASSTQGYEQY
TRBV7-8	TRBJ2-5	ASSLVRREKTQY
TRBV19	TRBJ2-2	ASSLSGYYTGELF
TRBV7-9	TRBJ2-7	ASSLASGSYEQY
TRBV4-1	TRBJ2-1	ASSQSPGLAENEQF
TRBV29-1	TRBJ2-7	SGGNQKSYEQY
TRBV28	TRBJ2-7	ASSSGYEQY
TRBV7-9	TRBJ2-2	ASSFDRNTGELF
TRBV5-8	TRBJ1-5	ASSPIDSTSNQPQH
TRBV7-9	TRBJ1-2	ASSRGSLYGYT
TRBV9	TRBJ2-3	ASSVAVSSDTQY
TRBV27	TRBJ2-2	ASSSRTSGRGYTGELF
TRBV7-2	TRBJ1-4	ASSLEGVNEKLF
TRBV30	TRBJ2-7	AWSKSGGAGEQY